Sequencing of this T cell receptor (beta chain) was carried out in a study of cytomegalovirus exposure and HLA in healthy donors. Libraries were prepared by immunoSEQ multiplex PCR; TCRdb keeps only in-frame clonotypes and omits some of them. Seen here are over 45,000 clones, approximately 95% observed once, and the top ten hold roughly 5.2%. CDR1 and CDR2 from the germline V gene are SGHTA and FQGNSA. V lost 1 base, J lost 4 bases, and 6 bases stayed unmatched. The CDR3 has 16 amino acids. The J gene is TRBJ2-5, the V gene TRBV7-2; TRBD2 aligns across 10 bases. Material for sequencing was PBMCs. The TCR sequence derives from a woman aged 18-35 years in good health and CMV-seronegative. CDR3 in DNA: TGTGCCAGCAGCTTAGGAGTAGCGGGGGGCCTAGAGACCCAGTACTTC. Protein sequence: CASSLGVAGGLETQYF.